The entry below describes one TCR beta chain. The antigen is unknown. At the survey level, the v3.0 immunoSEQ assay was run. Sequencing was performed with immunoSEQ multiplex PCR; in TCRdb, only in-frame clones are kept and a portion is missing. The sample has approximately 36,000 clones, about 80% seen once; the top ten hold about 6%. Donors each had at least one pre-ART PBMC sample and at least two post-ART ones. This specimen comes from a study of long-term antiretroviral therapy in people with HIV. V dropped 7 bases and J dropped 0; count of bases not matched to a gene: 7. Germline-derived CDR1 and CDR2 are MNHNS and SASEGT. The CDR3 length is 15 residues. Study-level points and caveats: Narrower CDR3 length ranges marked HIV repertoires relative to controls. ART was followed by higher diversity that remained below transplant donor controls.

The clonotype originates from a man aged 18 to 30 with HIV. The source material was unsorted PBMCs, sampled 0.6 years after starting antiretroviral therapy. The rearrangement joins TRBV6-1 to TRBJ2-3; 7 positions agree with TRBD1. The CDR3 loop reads CASIEGAFSTDTQYF. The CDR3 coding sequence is TGTGCCAGCATTGAGGGGGCTTTCAGCACAGATACGCAGTATTTT.